This TCR beta chain is drawn from a study of blood T cell repertoires in COVID-19. Study information: COVID-19 samples, acute and convalescent, were from the United States, Italy and Spain.

Profiling relied on immunoSEQ multiplex PCR, and the TCRdb table lists in-frame clones only, not all of them. The profile shows 380,000 or so clones, 70% to 90% of them singletons. Germline V lookup: CDR1 SQVTM, CDR2 ANQGSEA. This CDR3 is 15 amino acids long. The germline V and J ends were trimmed by 7 bases and 0 bases, with 19 bases remaining between them. This chain links TRBV29-1 with TRBJ2-7, with D perhaps matching TRBD1 (5 bases). The TCR was taken from a man aged 35 to 55 with acute or convalescent COVID-19. Source material: peripheral blood. CDR3 nucleotides: TGCAGCGCCCGAGGTGGGGCAGGGAACTCCTACGAGCAGTACTTC. The encoded protein is CSARGGAGNSYEQYF.